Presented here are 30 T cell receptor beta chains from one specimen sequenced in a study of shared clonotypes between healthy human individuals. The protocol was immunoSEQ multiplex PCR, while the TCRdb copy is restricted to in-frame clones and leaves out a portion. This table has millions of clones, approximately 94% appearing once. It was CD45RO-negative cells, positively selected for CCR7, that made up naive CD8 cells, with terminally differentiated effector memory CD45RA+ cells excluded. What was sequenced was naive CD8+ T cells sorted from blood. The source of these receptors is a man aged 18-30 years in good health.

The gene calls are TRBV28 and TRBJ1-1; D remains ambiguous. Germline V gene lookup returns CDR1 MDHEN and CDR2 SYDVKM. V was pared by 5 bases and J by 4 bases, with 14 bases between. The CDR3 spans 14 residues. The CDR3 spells CASSIPEGSTEAFF. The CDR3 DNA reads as TGTGCCAGCAGTATCCCCGAAGGTAGCACTGAAGCTTTCTTT.

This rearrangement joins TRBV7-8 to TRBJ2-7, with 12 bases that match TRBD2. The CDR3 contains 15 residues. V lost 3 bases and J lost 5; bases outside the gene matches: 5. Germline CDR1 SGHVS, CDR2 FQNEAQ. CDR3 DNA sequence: TGTGCCAGCAGCTTGACTAGCGGGAGCGCCCACGAGCAGTACTTC. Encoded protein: CASSLTSGSAHEQYF.

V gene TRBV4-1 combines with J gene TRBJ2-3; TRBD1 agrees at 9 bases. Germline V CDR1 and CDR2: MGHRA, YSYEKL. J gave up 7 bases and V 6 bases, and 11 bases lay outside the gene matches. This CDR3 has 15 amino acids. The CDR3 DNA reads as TGCGCCAGCAGTTCCTCCGGGACAGGGACCAATACGCAGTATTTT. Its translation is CASSSSGTGTNTQYF.

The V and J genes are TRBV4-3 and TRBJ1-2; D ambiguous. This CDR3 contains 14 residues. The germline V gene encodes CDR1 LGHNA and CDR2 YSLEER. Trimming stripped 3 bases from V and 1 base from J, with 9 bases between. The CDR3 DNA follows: TGCGCCAGCAGCCACGTGGGCGGTAACTATGGCTACACCTTC. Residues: CASSHVGGNYGYTF.

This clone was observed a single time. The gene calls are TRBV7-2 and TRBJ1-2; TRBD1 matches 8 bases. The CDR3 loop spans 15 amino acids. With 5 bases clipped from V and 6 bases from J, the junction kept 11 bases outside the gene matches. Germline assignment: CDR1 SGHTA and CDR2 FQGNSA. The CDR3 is CASSPGGQGAHGYTF. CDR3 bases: TGTGCCAGCAGCCCCGGGGGGCAGGGGGCCCATGGCTACACCTTC.

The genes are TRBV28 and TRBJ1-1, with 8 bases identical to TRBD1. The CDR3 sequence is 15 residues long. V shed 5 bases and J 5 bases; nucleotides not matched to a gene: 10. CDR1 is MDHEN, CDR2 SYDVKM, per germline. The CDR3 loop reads CASSPQGAQGTEAFF. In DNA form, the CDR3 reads TGTGCCAGCAGTCCTCAGGGGGCTCAAGGGACTGAAGCTTTCTTT.

As DNA, the CDR3 is TGTGCCAGCAGCCCGAGGACAGCAACTCCCCCAGATACGCAGTATTTT. Translating gives CASSPRTATPPDTQYF. J is TRBJ2-3 and V is TRBV13; D is possibly TRBD1 (6 bases). The germline V gene encodes CDR1 PRHDT and CDR2 FYEKMQ (reference sequence). CDR3 length equals 16 residues. The V end was cut by 5 bases, the J end by 4 bases, with 19 bases between.

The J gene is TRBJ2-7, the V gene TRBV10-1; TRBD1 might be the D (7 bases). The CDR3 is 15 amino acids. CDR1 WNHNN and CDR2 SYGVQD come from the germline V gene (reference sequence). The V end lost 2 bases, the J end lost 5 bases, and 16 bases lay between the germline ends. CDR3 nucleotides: TGCGCCAGCAGTGAGGACTACAGGGGAGGACACGAGCAGTACTTC. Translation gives CASSEDYRGGHEQYF.

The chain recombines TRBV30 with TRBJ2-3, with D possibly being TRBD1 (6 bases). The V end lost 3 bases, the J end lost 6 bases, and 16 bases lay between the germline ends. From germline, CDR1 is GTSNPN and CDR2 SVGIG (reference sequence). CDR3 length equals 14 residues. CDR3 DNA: TGTGCCTGGAGCCTGTTGGGGGCAGAGGATACGCAGTATTTT. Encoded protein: CAWSLLGAEDTQYF.

CDR3: CASSRRPLRDRYRETQYF. The CDR3 nucleotides read TGTGCCAGCAGCCGAAGACCGCTCCGGGACAGGTATCGGGAGACCCAGTACTTC. The chain is built from TRBV27 and TRBJ2-5; TRBD1 matches 8 bases. Germline lookup yields CDR1 MNHEY and CDR2 SMNVEV (reference sequence). With 6 bases clipped from V and 5 bases from J, the junction kept 20 bases outside the gene matches. The CDR3 spans 18 residues.

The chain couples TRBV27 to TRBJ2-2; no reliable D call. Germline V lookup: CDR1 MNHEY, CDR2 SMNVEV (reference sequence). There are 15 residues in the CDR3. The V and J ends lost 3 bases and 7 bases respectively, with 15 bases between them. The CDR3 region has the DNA TGTGCCAGCAGTTTCTTTGACGGGCCGGGCGGGGAGCTGTTTTTT. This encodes CASSFFDGPGGELFF.

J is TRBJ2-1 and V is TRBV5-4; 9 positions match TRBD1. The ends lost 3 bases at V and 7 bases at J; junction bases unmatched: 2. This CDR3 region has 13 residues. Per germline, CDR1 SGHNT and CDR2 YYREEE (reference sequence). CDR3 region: CASSWGQGNEQFF. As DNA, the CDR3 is TGTGCCAGCAGCTGGGGACAGGGAAATGAGCAGTTCTTC.

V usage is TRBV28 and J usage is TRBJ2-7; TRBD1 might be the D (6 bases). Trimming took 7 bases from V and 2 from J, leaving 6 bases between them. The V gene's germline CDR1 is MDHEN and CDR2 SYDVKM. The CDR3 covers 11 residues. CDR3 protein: CASTGAYEQYF. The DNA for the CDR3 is TGTGCCAGCACAGGGGCCTACGAGCAGTACTTC.

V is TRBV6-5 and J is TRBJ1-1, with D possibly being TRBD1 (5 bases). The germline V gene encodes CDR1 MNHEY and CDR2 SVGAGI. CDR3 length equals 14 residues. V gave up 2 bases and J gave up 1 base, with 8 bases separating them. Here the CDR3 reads CASSYRDPNTEAFF. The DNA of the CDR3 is TGTGCCAGCAGTTACAGGGACCCGAACACTGAAGCTTTCTTT.

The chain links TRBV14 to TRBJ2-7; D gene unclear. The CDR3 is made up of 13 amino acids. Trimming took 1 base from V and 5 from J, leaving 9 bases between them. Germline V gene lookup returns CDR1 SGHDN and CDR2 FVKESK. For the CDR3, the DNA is TGTGCCAGCAGCCAAGTCAACCGAAACGAGCAGTACTTC. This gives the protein CASSQVNRNEQYF. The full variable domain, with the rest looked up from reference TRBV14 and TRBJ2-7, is EAGVTQFPSHSVIEKGQTVTLRCDPISGHDNLYWYRRVMGKEIKFLLHFVKESKQDESGMPNNRFLAERTGGTYSTLKVQPAELEDSGVYFCASSQVNRNEQYFGPGTRLTVT.

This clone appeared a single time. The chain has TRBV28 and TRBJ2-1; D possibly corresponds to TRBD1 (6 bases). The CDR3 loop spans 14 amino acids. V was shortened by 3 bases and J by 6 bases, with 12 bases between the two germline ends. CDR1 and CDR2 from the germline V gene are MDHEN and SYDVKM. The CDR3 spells CASSFRGMVNEQFF. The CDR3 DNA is TGTGCCAGCAGTTTCAGGGGTATGGTCAATGAGCAGTTCTTC.

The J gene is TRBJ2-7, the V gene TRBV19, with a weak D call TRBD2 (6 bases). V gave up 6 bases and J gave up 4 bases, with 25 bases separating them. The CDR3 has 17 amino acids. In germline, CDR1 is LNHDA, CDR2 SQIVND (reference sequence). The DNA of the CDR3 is TGTGCCAGTAGCTCCATTGAGACTCTCGAAGGAGGGTACGAGCAGTACTTC. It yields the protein CASSSIETLEGGYEQYF.

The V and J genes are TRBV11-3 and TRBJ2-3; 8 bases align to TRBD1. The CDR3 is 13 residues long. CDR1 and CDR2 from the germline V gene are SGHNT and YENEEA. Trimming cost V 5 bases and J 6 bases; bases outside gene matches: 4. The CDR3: CASSRTGLDTQYF. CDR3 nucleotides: TGTGCCAGCAGCCGGACAGGGTTGGATACGCAGTATTTT.

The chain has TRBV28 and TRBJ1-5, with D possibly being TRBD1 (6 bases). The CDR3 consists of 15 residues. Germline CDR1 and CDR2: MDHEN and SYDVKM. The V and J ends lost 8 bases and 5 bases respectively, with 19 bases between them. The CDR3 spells CASAGEGVGDQPQHF. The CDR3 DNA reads TGTGCCAGCGCGGGGGAGGGGGTAGGAGATCAGCCCCAGCATTTT.

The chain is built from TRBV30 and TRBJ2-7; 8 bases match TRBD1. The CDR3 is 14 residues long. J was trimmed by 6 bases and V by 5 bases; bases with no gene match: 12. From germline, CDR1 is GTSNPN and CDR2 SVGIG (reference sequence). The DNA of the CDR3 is TGTGCCTGGGGTACAGGGACAGGTCCATCCGAGCAGTACTTC. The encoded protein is CAWGTGTGPSEQYF.

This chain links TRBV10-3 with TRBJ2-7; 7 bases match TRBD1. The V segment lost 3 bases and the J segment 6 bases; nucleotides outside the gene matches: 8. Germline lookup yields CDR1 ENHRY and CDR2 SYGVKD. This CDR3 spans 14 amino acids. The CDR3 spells CAISDTGQLVEQYF. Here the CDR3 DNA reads TGTGCCATCAGTGATACGGGACAGCTTGTCGAGCAGTACTTC.

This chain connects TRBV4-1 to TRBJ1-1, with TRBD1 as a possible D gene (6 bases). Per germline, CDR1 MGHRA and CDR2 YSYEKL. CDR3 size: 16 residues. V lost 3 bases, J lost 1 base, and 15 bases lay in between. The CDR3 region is CASSHRVGQKNTEAFF. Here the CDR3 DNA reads TGCGCCAGCAGCCACCGAGTGGGACAAAAGAACACTGAAGCTTTCTTT.

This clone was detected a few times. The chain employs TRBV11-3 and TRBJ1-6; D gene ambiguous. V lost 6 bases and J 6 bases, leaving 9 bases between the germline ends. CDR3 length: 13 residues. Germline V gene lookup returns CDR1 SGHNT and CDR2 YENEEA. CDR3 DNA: TGTGCCAGCAGTACGGCTGCTAATTCACCCCTCCACTTT. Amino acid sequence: CASSTAANSPLHF.

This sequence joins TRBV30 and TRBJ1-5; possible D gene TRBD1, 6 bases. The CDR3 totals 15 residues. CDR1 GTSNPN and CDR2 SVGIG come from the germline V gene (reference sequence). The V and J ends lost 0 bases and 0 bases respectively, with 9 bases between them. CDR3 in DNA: TGTGCCTGGAGTGTTGGGACACATAGCAATCAGCCCCAGCATTTT. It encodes CAWSVGTHSNQPQHF.

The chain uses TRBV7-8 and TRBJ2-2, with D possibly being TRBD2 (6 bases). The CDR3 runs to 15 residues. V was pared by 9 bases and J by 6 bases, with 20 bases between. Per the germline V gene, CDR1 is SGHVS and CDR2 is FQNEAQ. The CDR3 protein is CASRGTANTPGELFF. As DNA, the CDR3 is TGTGCCAGTCGGGGGACTGCGAACACCCCCGGGGAGCTGTTTTTT.

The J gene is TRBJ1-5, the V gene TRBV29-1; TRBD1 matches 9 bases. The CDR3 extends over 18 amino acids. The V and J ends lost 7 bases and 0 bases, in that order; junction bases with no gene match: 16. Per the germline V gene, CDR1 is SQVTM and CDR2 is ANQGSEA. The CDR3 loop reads CSGLDRGFRCLSNQPQHF. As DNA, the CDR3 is TGCAGCGGACTGGACAGGGGTTTCCGCTGCCTTAGCAATCAGCCCCAGCATTTT. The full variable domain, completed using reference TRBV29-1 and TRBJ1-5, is SAVISQKPSRDICQRGTSLTIQCQVDSQVTMMFWYRQQPGQSLTLIATANQGSEATYESGFVIDKFPISRPNLTFSTLTVSNMSPEDSSIYLCSGLDRGFRCLSNQPQHFGDGTRLSIL.

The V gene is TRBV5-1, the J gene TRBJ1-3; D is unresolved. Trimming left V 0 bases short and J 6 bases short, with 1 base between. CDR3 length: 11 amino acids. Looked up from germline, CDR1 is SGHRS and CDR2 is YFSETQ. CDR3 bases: TGCGCCAGCAGCTTGGAAAACACCATATATTTT. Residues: CASSLENTIYF.

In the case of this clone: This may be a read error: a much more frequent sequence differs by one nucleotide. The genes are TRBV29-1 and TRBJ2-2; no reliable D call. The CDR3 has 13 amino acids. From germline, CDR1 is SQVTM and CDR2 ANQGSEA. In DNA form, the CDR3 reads TGCAGCGCCCTGACTGGGAACACCGTGGAGCTGTTTTTT. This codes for CSALTGNTVELFF.

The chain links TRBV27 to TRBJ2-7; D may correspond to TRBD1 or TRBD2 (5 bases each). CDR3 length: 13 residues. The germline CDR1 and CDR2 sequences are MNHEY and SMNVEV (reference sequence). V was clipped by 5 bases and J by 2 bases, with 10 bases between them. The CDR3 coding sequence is TGTGCCAGCAGTACAGTGGGACCCTACGAGCAGTACTTC. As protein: CASSTVGPYEQYF.

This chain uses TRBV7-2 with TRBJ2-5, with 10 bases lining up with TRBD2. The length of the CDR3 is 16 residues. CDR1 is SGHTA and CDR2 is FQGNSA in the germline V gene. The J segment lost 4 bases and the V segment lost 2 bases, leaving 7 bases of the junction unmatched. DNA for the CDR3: TGTGCCAGCAGCTTATCAACTAGCGGGGTGGGAGAGACCCAGTACTTC. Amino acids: CASSLSTSGVGETQYF. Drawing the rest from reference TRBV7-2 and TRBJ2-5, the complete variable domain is GAGVSQSPSNKVTEKGKDVELRCDPISGHTALYWYRQSLGQGLEFLIYFQGNSAPDKSGLPSDRFSAERTGGSVSTLTIQRTQQEDSAVYLCASSLSTSGVGETQYFGPGTRLLVL.